The 19 T cell receptor beta chains listed next were all sequenced from one sample in a study of blood T cell repertoires in COVID-19. Using immunoSEQ multiplex PCR, the repertoire was profiled, and TCRdb retains in-frame clones only, with some absent. The data show roughly 180,000 clones, about 84% seen once. Sequenced material: PBMCs or T cells enriched from blood (not recorded which). The receptors here all came from a woman aged 35 to 49 with acute COVID-19.

This clone was counted a single time. CDR3 amino acids: CSASSSSGDVGELFF. The CDR3 DNA sequence: TGCAGTGCTAGTTCCTCCAGCGGGGACGTCGGGGAGCTGTTTTTT. V is TRBV20-1 and J is TRBJ2-2; 7 bases agree with TRBD2. The CDR3 has 15 residues. Germline CDR1 is DFQATT and CDR2 is SNEGSKA (reference sequence). Unmatched junction bases numbered 11, after V lost 3 bases and J lost 7 bases.

This clone came up a few times. V gene TRBV9 combines with J gene TRBJ1-2, with no clear D. V lost 2 bases and J 8 bases, leaving 16 bases between the germline ends. Germline-derived CDR1 and CDR2 are SGDLS and YYNGEE. CDR3 length: 14 amino acids. The CDR3 DNA reads TGTGCCAGCAGCGTCGGGTCGAGAGGTGGAGGCTACACCTTC. As protein: CASSVGSRGGGYTF.

The chain joins TRBV5-5 to TRBJ2-5; D may be TRBD2 (6 bases). Deletions cut 4 bases from V and 2 bases from J, with 9 bases between. Germline V gene lookup returns CDR1 SGHKS and CDR2 YYEKEE (reference sequence). The CDR3 has 13 amino acids. CDR3 sequence: CASSPSGQETQYF. The CDR3 coding sequence is TGTGCCAGCAGCCCCAGCGGGCAAGAGACCCAGTACTTC.

Concerning this clone itself: Distinct nucleotide sequences in the sample also encode this CDR3. V usage is TRBV18 and J usage is TRBJ1-5; D is uncertain. V dropped 1 base and J dropped 2 bases, with 9 bases sitting between them. Germline CDR1 KGHSH, CDR2 LQKENI. The CDR3 contains 15 residues. The chain's CDR3 is CASSPRGDGNQPQHF. CDR3 DNA sequence: TGTGCCAGCTCACCACGGGGAGATGGCAATCAGCCCCAGCATTTT.

The CDR3 DNA reads TGCGCCAGCAGCTGGACAGGGGGCGCGAGGGATGGCTACACCTTC. Translating gives CASSWTGGARDGYTF. V gene TRBV5-1 combines with J gene TRBJ1-2; TRBD1 matches 11 bases. This CDR3 spans 15 amino acids. V lost 3 bases, J lost 6 bases, and 7 bases stayed unmatched. Germline lookup yields CDR1 SGHRS and CDR2 YFSETQ.

J is TRBJ2-1 and V is TRBV11-3, with 7 bases fitting TRBD2. The CDR3 loop spans 16 amino acids. Looked up from germline, CDR1 is SGHNT and CDR2 is YENEEA. Unmatched junction bases numbered 9, after V lost 5 bases and J lost 2 bases. The CDR3 DNA reads as TGTGCCAGCAGCCCCGGGTGGGGGGGGACCTACAATGAGCAGTTCTTC. The encoded protein is CASSPGWGGTYNEQFF.

The chain combines TRBV6-1 with TRBJ1-2; possibly TRBD1 for D (6 bases). Germline-derived CDR1 and CDR2 are MNHNS and SASEGT. V lost 3 bases and J lost 6, with 11 bases in between. The CDR3 sequence is 13 residues long. Here the CDR3 reads CASSEQGFNGYTF. The CDR3 DNA sequence: TGTGCCAGCAGTGAGCAGGGGTTTAATGGCTACACCTTC.

The chain combines TRBV27 with TRBJ2-5; 9 nucleotides align to TRBD2. CDR3 length: 14 residues. Germline V lookup: CDR1 MNHEY, CDR2 SMNVEV (reference sequence). Trimming cost V 3 bases and J 3 bases; bases outside gene matches: 2. CDR3 region: CASSFGTSKETQYF. In nucleotides, the CDR3 is TGTGCCAGCAGTTTCGGGACTAGCAAAGAGACCCAGTACTTC.

This clone occurred a few times. V is TRBV7-9 and J is TRBJ2-2; TRBD2 matches 11 bases. The J segment lost 5 bases and the V segment lost 5 bases, leaving 7 bases of the junction unmatched. The CDR3 extends over 16 amino acids. The V gene's germline CDR1 is SEHNR and CDR2 FQNEAQ (reference sequence). The CDR3 DNA is TGTGCCAGCAGCCCAATACTAGCGGGAGAGACCGGGGAGCTGTTTTTT. Translating gives CASSPILAGETGELFF.

The rearrangement links TRBV7-9 to TRBJ1-2, with D unclear. The V gene's germline CDR1 is SEHNR and CDR2 FQNEAQ (reference sequence). V lost 8 bases and J lost 6, with 16 bases in between. The CDR3 consists of 13 residues. The CDR3 loop is CASEGFFRNGYTF. Here the CDR3 DNA reads TGTGCCAGCGAGGGATTTTTTAGGAATGGCTACACCTTC.

This chain uses TRBV5-1 with TRBJ2-5; 10 positions agree with TRBD1. The junction had 8 bases not matched to a gene; V was cut back by 4 bases and J by 2 bases. The CDR3 extends over 16 amino acids. Germline V CDR1 and CDR2: SGHRS, YFSETQ. The CDR3 region has the DNA TGCGCCAGCAGCGCCCCTGGGACAGGGGAGCAAGAGACCCAGTACTTC. Its translation: CASSAPGTGEQETQYF.

The chain uses TRBV5-1 and TRBJ2-1; TRBD2 matches at 11 bases. This CDR3 spans 16 amino acids. Per the germline V gene, CDR1 is SGHRS and CDR2 is YFSETQ. V lost 5 bases and J lost 8; bases outside the gene matches: 12. The CDR3: CASSSQLAGVFDEQFF. In nucleotides, the CDR3 is TGCGCCAGCAGTTCTCAACTAGCGGGAGTTTTCGATGAGCAGTTCTTC.

This clone was found a few times. V usage is TRBV6-5 and J usage is TRBJ2-2, with TRBD1 matching over 8 bases. The V segment lost 7 bases and the J segment 7 bases; nucleotides outside the gene matches: 11. The CDR3 is 15 residues long. Germline assignment: CDR1 MNHEY and CDR2 SVGAGI. The CDR3, as DNA: TGTGCCAGCACCCCCCCACTGGGACAGGTCGGGGAGCTGTTTTTT. This translates into CASTPPLGQVGELFF.

The J gene is TRBJ2-7, the V gene TRBV19; 10 bases match TRBD1. The CDR3 runs 16 residues. The V segment lost 6 bases and the J segment 5 bases; nucleotides outside the gene matches: 13. Germline V lookup: CDR1 LNHDA, CDR2 SQIVND (reference sequence). This CDR3 is CASSATRDRGRNEQYF. The CDR3 DNA sequence: TGTGCCAGTAGCGCGACCCGGGACAGGGGAAGAAACGAGCAGTACTTC.

This sequence joins TRBV29-1 and TRBJ1-2; 8 bases map to TRBD1. The CDR3 runs to 11 residues. Germline assignment: CDR1 SQVTM and CDR2 ANQGSEA. J lost 8 bases, V lost 4 bases, and 3 bases had no gene match. The CDR3 here is CSVGTGWGYTF. CDR3 sequence (DNA): TGCAGCGTTGGGACAGGGTGGGGCTACACCTTC.

The CDR3 reads CATNPGEHSYNEQFF. The CDR3 DNA reads as TGTGCCACCAACCCCGGGGAGCATTCCTACAATGAGCAGTTCTTC. V usage is TRBV15 and J usage is TRBJ2-1; weak D call: TRBD2 (5 bases). The V gene lost 7 bases and the J gene lost 1 base, with 14 bases spanning the gap. Germline V gene data show CDR1 as LNHNV and CDR2 as YYDKDF (reference sequence). CDR3 length: 15 residues.

The chain uses TRBV27 and TRBJ2-7; 8 bases fit TRBD1. Germline trimming cut 2 bases from V and 6 bases from J; bases unmatched to any gene: 12. CDR3 length equals 16 residues. Germline V CDR1 and CDR2: MNHEY, SMNVEV (reference sequence). The CDR3: CASSLKGTGGLSEQYF. The CDR3 DNA is TGTGCCAGCAGTTTAAAGGGTACAGGGGGTTTAAGCGAGCAGTACTTC.

The genes are TRBV6-1 and TRBJ2-4, with D perhaps matching TRBD1 (5 bases). Germline V gives CDR1 MNHNS, CDR2 SASEGT. The CDR3 totals 14 residues. Trimming shortened V by 2 bases and J by 5 bases, and 10 bases separated the two germline ends. DNA for the CDR3: TGTGCCAGCAGTGAATTAGGGGCCGAAAACATTCAGTACTTC. This encodes CASSELGAENIQYF.

This clone was recorded once. This rearrangement joins TRBV5-1 to TRBJ1-4; D unclear. The CDR3 contains 15 residues. Per the germline V gene, CDR1 is SGHRS and CDR2 is YFSETQ. The V end was cut by 0 bases, the J end by 4 bases, with 10 bases between. The CDR3 region is CASSLEGGLNEKLFF. CDR3 nucleotide sequence: TGCGCCAGCAGCTTGGAGGGCGGACTTAATGAAAAACTGTTTTTT.